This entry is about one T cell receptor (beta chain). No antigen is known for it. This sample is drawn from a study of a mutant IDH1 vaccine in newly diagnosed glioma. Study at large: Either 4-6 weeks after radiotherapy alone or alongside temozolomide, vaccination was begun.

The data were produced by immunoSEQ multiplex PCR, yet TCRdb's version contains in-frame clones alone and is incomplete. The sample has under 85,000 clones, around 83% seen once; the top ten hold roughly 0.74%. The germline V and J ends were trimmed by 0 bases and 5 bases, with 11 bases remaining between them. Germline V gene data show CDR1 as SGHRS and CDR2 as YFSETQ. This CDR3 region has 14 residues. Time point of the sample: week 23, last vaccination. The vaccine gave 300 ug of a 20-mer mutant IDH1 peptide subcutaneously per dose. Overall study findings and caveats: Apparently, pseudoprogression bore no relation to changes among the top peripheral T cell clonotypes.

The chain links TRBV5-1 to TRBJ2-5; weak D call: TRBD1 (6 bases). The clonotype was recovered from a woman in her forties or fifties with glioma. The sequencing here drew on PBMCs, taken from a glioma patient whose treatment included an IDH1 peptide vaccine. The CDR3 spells CASSLGTGRETQYF. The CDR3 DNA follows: TGCGCCAGCAGCTTGGGAACAGGGCGCGAGACCCAGTACTTC.